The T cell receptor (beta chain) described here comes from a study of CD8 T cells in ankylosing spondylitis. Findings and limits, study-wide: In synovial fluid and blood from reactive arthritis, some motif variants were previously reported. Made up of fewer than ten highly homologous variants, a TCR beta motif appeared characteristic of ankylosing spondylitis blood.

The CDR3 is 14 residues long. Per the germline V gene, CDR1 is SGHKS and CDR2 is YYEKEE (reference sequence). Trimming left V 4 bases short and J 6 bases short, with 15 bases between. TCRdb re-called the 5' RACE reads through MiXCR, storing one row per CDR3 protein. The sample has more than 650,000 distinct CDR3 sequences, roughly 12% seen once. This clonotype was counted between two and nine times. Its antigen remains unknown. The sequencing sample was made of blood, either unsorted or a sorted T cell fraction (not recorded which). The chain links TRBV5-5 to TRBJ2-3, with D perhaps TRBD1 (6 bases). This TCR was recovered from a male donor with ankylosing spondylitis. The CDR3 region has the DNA TGTGCCAGCAGCAAAGGGGGAGAAGCGGATACGCAGTATTTT. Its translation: CASSKGGEADTQYF. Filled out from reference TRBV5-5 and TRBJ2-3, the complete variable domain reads DAGVTQSPTHLIKTRGQQVTLRCSPISGHKSVSWYQQVLGQGPQFIFQYYEKEERGRGNFPDRFSARQFPNYSSELNVNALLLGDSALYLCASSKGGEADTQYFGPGTRLTVL.